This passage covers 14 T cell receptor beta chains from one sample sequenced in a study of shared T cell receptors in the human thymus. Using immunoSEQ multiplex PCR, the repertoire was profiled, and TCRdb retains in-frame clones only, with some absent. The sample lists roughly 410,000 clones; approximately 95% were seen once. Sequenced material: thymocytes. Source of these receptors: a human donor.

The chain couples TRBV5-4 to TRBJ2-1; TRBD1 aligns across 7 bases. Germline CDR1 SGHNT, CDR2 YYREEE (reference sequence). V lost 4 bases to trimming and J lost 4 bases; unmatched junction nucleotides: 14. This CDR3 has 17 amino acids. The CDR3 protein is CASSLQMGQGVYNEQFF. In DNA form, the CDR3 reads TGTGCCAGCAGCCTTCAAATGGGGCAGGGGGTTTACAATGAGCAGTTCTTC.

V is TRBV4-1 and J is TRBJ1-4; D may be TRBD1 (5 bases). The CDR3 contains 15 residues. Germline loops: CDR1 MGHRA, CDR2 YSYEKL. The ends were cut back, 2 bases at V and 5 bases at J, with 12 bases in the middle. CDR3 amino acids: CASSQQGRENEKLFF. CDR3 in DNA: TGCGCCAGCAGCCAACAGGGACGGGAAAATGAAAAACTGTTTTTT.

Written as DNA, the CDR3 is TGTGCCAGTAGTTATGGGACTAGCGGGAGTAGAAGTGTGGACGGGGAGCTGTTTTTT. It yields the protein CASSYGTSGSRSVDGELFF. This rearrangement joins TRBV19 to TRBJ2-2; 14 bases agree with TRBD2. This CDR3 comprises 19 residues. Germline V CDR1 and CDR2: LNHDA, SQIVND (reference sequence). Trimming removed 5 bases from V and 7 bases from J; junction bases left unmatched: 15.

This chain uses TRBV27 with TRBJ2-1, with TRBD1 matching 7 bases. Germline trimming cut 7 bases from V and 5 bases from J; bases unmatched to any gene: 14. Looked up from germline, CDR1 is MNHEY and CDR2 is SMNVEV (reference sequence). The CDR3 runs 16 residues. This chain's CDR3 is CASNPRGREENNEQFF. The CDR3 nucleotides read TGTGCCAGCAACCCGAGGGGGCGAGAGGAAAACAATGAGCAGTTCTTC.

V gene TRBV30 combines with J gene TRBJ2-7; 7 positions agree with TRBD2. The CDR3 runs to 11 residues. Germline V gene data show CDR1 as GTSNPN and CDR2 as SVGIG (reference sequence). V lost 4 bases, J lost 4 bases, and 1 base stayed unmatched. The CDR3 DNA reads TGTGCCTGGACTAGCGGTTACGAGCAGTACTTC. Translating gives CAWTSGYEQYF. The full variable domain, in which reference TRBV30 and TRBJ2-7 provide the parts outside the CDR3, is SQTIHQWPATLVQPVGSPLSLECTVEGTSNPNLYWYRQAAGRGLQLLFYSVGIGQISSEVPQNLSASRPQDRQFILSSKKLLLSDSGFYLCAWTSGYEQYFGPGTRLTVT.

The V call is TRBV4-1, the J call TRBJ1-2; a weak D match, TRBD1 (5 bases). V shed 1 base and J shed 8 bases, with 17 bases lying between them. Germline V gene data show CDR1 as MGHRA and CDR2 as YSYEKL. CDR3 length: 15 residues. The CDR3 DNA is TGCGCCAGCAGCCAAGGAACGGGGACCGGTTTGGGCTACACCTTC. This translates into CASSQGTGTGLGYTF.

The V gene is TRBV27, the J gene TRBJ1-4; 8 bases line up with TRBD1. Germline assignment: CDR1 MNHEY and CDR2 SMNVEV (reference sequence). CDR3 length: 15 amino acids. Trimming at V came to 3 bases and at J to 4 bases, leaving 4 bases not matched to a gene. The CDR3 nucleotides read TGTGCCAGCAGTTTCCGGACAGGGCTTAATGAAAAACTGTTTTTT. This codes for CASSFRTGLNEKLFF.

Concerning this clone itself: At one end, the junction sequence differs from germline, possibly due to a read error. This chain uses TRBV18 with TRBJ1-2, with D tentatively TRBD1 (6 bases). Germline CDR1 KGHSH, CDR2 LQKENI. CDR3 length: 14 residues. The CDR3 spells CASSPETGPYGHTF. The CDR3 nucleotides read TGTGCCAGCTCACCCGAGACAGGACCTTATGGCCACACCTTC. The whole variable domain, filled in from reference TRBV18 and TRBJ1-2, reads NAGVMQNPRHLVRRRGQEARLRCSPMKGHSHVYWYRQLPEEGLKFMVYLQKENIIDESGMPKERFSAEFPKEGPSILRIQQVVRGDSAAYFCASSPETGPYGHTFGSGTRLTVV.

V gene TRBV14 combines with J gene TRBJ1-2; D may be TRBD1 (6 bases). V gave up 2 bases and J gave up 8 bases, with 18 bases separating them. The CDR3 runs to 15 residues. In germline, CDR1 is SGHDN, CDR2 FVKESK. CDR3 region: CASSQISTGIQGYTF. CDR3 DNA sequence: TGTGCCAGCAGCCAAATCAGCACAGGGATACAAGGCTACACCTTC.

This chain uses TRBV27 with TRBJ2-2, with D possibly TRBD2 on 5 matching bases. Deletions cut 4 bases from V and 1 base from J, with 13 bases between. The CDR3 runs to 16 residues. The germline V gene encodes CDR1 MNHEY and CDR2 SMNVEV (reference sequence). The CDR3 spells CASSSLAGLNTGELFF. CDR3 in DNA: TGTGCCAGCAGTTCTCTTGCGGGCTTGAACACCGGGGAGCTGTTTTTT.

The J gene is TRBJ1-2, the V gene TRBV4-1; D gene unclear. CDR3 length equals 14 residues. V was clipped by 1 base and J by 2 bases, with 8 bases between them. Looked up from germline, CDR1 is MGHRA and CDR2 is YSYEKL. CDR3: CASSQVGGNYGYTF. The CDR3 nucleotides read TGCGCCAGCAGCCAAGTAGGAGGGAACTATGGCTACACCTTC.

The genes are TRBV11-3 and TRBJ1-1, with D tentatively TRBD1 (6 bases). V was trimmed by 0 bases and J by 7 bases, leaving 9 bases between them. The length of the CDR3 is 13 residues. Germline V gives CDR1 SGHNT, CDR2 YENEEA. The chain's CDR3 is CASSLDVQGEAFF. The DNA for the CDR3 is TGTGCCAGCAGCTTAGATGTACAGGGTGAAGCTTTCTTT.

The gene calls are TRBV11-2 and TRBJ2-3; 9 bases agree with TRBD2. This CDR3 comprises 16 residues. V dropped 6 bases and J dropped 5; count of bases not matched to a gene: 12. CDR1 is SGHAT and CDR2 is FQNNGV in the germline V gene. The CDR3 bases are TGTGCCAGCAGTTTAAGGACTAGCGTTGAGTTAGATACGCAGTATTTT. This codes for CASSLRTSVELDTQYF.

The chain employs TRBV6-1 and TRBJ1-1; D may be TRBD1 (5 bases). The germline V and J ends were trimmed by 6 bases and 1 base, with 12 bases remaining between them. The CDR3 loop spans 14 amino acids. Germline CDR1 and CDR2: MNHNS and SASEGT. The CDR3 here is CASSARTTNTEAFF. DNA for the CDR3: TGTGCCAGCAGCGCTCGGACAACGAACACTGAAGCTTTCTTT.